The rows below give T cell receptor beta chains drawn from one sample of a study of blood T cell repertoires in COVID-19. This table comes from immunoSEQ multiplex PCR, and its TCRdb copy is limited to in-frame clones, with some not included. The sample lists around 280,000 clones, under 90% occurring once. The sample taken for sequencing was peripheral blood. The receptors derive from a woman aged 25 to 45 with COVID-19, enrolled during active disease. Each CDR3 is given with its conserved first and last residue. Fields, in order: D gene, V gene, CDR3 length, J gene, clone size, CDR3 protein, CDR3 DNA. A D gene is named only where the DNA matches it firmly. Some rows have no size entry. The others give once, few or many, or a class for an expanded clone.

>TRBD1|TRBV7-2|14|TRBJ1-5|NA
CASSSAGGQGEKHF
TGTGCCAGCAGCTCAGCGGGGGGACAGGGGGAAAAGCATTTT
>NA|TRBV7-9|15|TRBJ1-6|NA
CASSGVGGADSPLHF
TGTGCCAGCTCTGGCGTGGGGGGGGCGGATTCACCCCTCCACTTT
>TRBD1|TRBV7-6|15|TRBJ2-7|NA
CASSLDGTGSYEQYF
TGTGCCAGCAGCTTAGACGGGACAGGGAGTTACGAGCAGTACTTC
>NA|TRBV5-1|15|TRBJ1-3|NA
CASSLVSGSGNTIYF
TGCGCCAGCAGCTTGGTCTCGGGGTCTGGAAACACCATATATTTT
>NA|TRBV4-1|17|TRBJ2-7|few
CASSQGLVAGVSYEQYF
TGCGCCAGCAGCCAAGGATTGGTGGCAGGTGTCTCCTACGAGCAGTACTTC
>NA|TRBV5-8|13|TRBJ2-2|NA
CASSLINTGELFF
TGTGCCAGCAGCTTAATAAACACCGGGGAGCTGTTTTTT
>TRBD2|TRBV3-1/TRBV3-2|12|TRBJ2-7|NA
CASSSGGPPVYF
TGTGCCAGCAGTAGCGGGGGGCCCCCAGTGTACTTC
>TRBD1|TRBV7-9|15|TRBJ1-6|NA
CASSLGQGDNSPLHF
TGTGCCAGCAGCTTGGGACAGGGAGATAATTCACCCCTCCACTTT
>NA|TRBV3-1/TRBV3-2|16|TRBJ1-2|NA
CASSQDPSNMNYGYTF
TGTGCCAGCAGCCAAGATCCCTCTAATATGAACTATGGCTACACCTTC
>NA|TRBV7-9|17|TRBJ2-3|NA
CASSSPGAGTHTDTQYF
TGTGCCAGCAGCTCGCCTGGGGCGGGGACCCACACAGATACGCAGTATTTT
>NA|TRBV5-1|14|TRBJ1-4|NA
CASSPGPNNEKLFF
TGCGCCAGCAGCCCGGGTCCTAATAATGAAAAACTGTTTTTT
>TRBD1|TRBV3-1/TRBV3-2|14|TRBJ1-6|NA
CASSQTGVNSPLHF
TGTGCCAGCAGCCAAACAGGGGTCAATTCACCCCTCCACTTT
>NA|TRBV5-6|15|TRBJ1-2|NA
CASSLDTRVSSGYTF
TGTGCCAGCAGCTTGGATACCAGGGTCTCAAGTGGCTACACCTTC
>NA|TRBV2|14|TRBJ1-5|NA
CASSDGWGHQPQHF
TGTGCCAGCAGTGACGGCTGGGGGCATCAGCCCCAGCATTTT
>NA|TRBV18|14|TRBJ1-1|once
CASSLWTANTEAFF
TGTGCCAGCTCACTTTGGACAGCCAACACTGAAGCTTTCTTT
>TRBD1|TRBV5-1|14|TRBJ1-1|once
CASSRGQGAPEAFF
TGCGCCAGCAGTCGCGGACAGGGGGCCCCTGAAGCTTTCTTT
>NA|TRBV11-2|13|TRBJ1-5|once
CASSLDRSQPQHF
TGTGCCAGCAGCTTAGATAGGAGTCAGCCCCAGCATTTT
>TRBD2|TRBV4-1|16|TRBJ2-3|NA
CASSPLAGGSTDTQYF
TGCGCCAGCAGCCCACTAGCGGGGGGGAGCACAGATACGCAGTATTTT
>TRBD1|TRBV12-3/TRBV12-4|13|TRBJ2-7|NA
CASSLRDRTEQYF
TGTGCCAGCAGTTTGAGGGACAGGACCGAGCAGTACTTC
>TRBD2|TRBV13|13|TRBJ2-7|NA
CASSSSGSYEQYF
TGTGCCAGCAGCTCTAGCGGCTCCTACGAGCAGTACTTC
>TRBD1|TRBV6-4|18|TRBJ1-6|once
CASRAGQGNSSYNSPLHF
TGTGCCAGCAGAGCCGGACAGGGTAATTCATCCTATAATTCACCCCTCCACTTT
>TRBD1|TRBV19|13|TRBJ1-2|NA
CASRPGTGAGYTF
TGTGCCAGTAGGCCGGGGACAGGGGCCGGCTACACCTTC
>TRBD1|TRBV25-1|15|TRBJ2-5|NA
CASSEFRGWQETQYF
TGTGCCAGCAGTGAATTCAGGGGGTGGCAAGAGACCCAGTACTTC
>TRBD1|TRBV9|16|TRBJ1-3|NA
CASSGGTGGIGNTIYF
TGTGCCAGCAGCGGTGGCACAGGGGGAATCGGAAACACCATATATTTT
>TRBD1|TRBV19|15|TRBJ2-5|NA
CASSSPGQGWETQYF
TGTGCCAGTAGTTCTCCGGGACAGGGGTGGGAGACCCAGTACTTC
>TRBD1|TRBV12-3/TRBV12-4|13|TRBJ1-1|NA
CASSGQGSREAFF
TGTGCCAGCAGTGGACAGGGTTCTCGTGAAGCTTTCTTT
>NA|TRBV24-1|13|TRBJ1-1|NA
CATRLDKNTEAFF
TGTGCCACCAGGCTGGACAAGAACACTGAAGCTTTCTTT
>NA|TRBV11-2|16|TRBJ2-1|NA
CASSRLMLDRLGEQFF
TGTGCCAGCAGCCGACTCATGCTGGATCGACTCGGCGAGCAGTTCTTC
>NA|TRBV3-1/TRBV3-2|17|TRBJ2-2|NA
CASSPHPSGTNTGELFF
TGTGCCAGCAGCCCCCACCCCAGCGGAACGAACACCGGGGAGCTGTTTTTT
>NA|TRBV5-8|14|TRBJ1-3|NA
CASRPRMTGNTIYF
TGTGCCAGCAGGCCGCGGATGACTGGAAACACCATATATTTT
>TRBD2|TRBV7-2|17|TRBJ2-3|once
CASSTRTGLAGTDTQYF
TGTGCCAGCAGCACCAGGACGGGACTAGCGGGCACAGATACGCAGTATTTT
>TRBD1|TRBV9|17|TRBJ1-4|NA
CASSVGGRGSTNEKLFF
TGTGCCAGCAGCGTAGGAGGCAGGGGGTCAACTAATGAAAAACTGTTTTTT
>TRBD2|TRBV7-9|16|TRBJ2-3|NA
CASSPRTSGGPDTQYF
TGTGCCAGCAGCCCCAGGACTAGCGGGGGTCCAGATACGCAGTATTTT
>NA|TRBV11-2|12|TRBJ2-2|NA
CASSPGTGELFF
TGTGCCAGCTCCCCGGGCACCGGGGAGCTGTTTTTT
>TRBD1|TRBV9|15|TRBJ2-1|once
CASSATGGFYNEQFF
TGTGCCAGCAGCGCCACAGGGGGTTTTTACAATGAGCAGTTCTTC
>NA|TRBV6-5|14|TRBJ1-2|once
CATGLLEGNYGYTF
TGTGCCACCGGATTATTAGAGGGAAACTATGGCTACACCTTC
>TRBD1|TRBV5-4|15|TRBJ2-7|NA
CASSLGGTGLVEQYF
TGTGCCAGCAGCTTGGGAGGGACAGGGCTAGTCGAGCAGTACTTC
>NA|TRBV4-1|13|TRBJ1-1|NA
CASSLQGDTEAFF
TGCGCCAGCAGCCTACAGGGAGACACTGAAGCTTTCTTT
>NA|TRBV9|13|TRBJ2-2|once
CASSVVSPGELFF
TGTGCCAGCAGCGTAGTAAGCCCCGGGGAGCTGTTTTTT
>NA|TRBV29-1|12|TRBJ2-7|NA
CSAQRSSYEQYF
TGCAGCGCGCAGCGGAGCTCCTACGAGCAGTACTTC
>NA|TRBV18|13|TRBJ1-2|NA
CASSPLPEDGYTF
TGTGCCAGCTCACCACTCCCAGAGGATGGCTACACCTTC
>NA|TRBV19|15|TRBJ1-3|NA
CASSISHFGENTIYF
TGTGCCAGTAGTATCTCGCACTTTGGAGAAAACACCATATATTTT
>NA|TRBV18|13|TRBJ1-1|NA
CASSPFWNTEAFF
TGTGCCAGCTCACCATTCTGGAACACTGAAGCTTTCTTT
>NA|TRBV4-1|11|TRBJ1-2|NA
CASSQGTGPVF
TGCGCCAGCAGCCAGGGCACAGGGCCGGTCTTC
>TRBD1|TRBV5-1|15|TRBJ2-7|NA
CASSYRGQGDYEQYF
TGCGCCAGCAGCTACAGGGGCCAAGGGGACTACGAGCAGTACTTC
>NA|TRBV6-5|15|TRBJ2-5|NA
CASKSRAGAFGTQYF
TGTGCCAGCAAATCCCGCGCAGGGGCATTCGGGACCCAGTACTTC
>TRBD1|TRBV18|15|TRBJ1-3|NA
CASSPSTGRGNTIYF
TGTGCCAGCTCACCGTCGACAGGGAGGGGAAACACCATATATTTT
>NA|TRBV30|13|TRBJ1-1|NA
CAWSVRGYSEAFF
TGTGCCTGGAGTGTACGAGGCTATAGTGAAGCTTTCTTT
>NA|TRBV10-1|13|TRBJ1-6|NA
CASARDINSPLHF
TGCGCCAGCGCCCGGGACATTAATTCACCCCTCCACTTT